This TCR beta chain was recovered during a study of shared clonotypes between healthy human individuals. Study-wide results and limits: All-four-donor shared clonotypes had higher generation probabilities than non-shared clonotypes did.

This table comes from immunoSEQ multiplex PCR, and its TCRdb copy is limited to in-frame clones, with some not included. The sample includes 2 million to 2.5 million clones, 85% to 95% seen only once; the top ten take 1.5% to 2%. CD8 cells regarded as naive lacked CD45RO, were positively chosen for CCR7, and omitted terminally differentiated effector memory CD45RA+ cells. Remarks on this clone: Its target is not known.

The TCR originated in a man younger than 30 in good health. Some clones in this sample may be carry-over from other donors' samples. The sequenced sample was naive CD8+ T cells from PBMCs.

The CDR3 sequence: CASSKVFDTARSYEQYF. CDR3 nucleotide sequence: TGTGCCAGCAGCAAAGTCTTTGACACAGCCCGATCCTACGAGCAGTACTTC. The chain is built from TRBV21-1 and TRBJ2-7; the table assigns TRBD1, which was not confirmed against the DNA. TRBV21-1 is noted as a pseudogene. The CDR3 extends over 17 amino acids.